This entry concerns a single T cell receptor beta chain. What it recognizes is unknown. This record belongs to a study of cytomegalovirus exposure and HLA in healthy donors. Study-wide background: Tens of millions of unique TCRs from HLA-typed donors were held in an early release of data. Study findings and constraints: HLA-A and HLA-B allele assignments for most subjects were reportedly predicted accurately using TCR beta sequences.

From germline, CDR1 is LNHDA and CDR2 SQIVND (reference sequence). The CDR3 is 16 residues long. V shed 0 bases and J shed 2 bases, with 12 bases lying between them. Nominally healthy donors provided the samples, though records likely missed some immune exposures. It was with 60 Vbeta and 13 Jbeta primers that the PCR ran. The data were produced by immunoSEQ multiplex PCR, yet TCRdb's version contains in-frame clones alone and is incomplete. The table has around 130,000 clones, over 75% seen once. V gene TRBV19 combines with J gene TRBJ2-3; perhaps TRBD1 as D (6 bases). Sequencing was carried out using PBMCs. The receptor's source is a young man in good health and CMV-seropositive. The CDR3 DNA follows: TGTGCCAGTAGTATAGATCCGAACAGGGCCACAGATACGCAGTATTTT. Residues: CASSIDPNRATDTQYF.